The rows below give T cell receptor beta chains drawn from one sample of a study of OX40 agonist ivuxolimab in advanced cancers. The assay was immunoSEQ multiplex PCR, and TCRdb's table has in-frame clones only and misses some. The sample includes 100,000 or so clones, under 95% of them seen just once. Sequencing was performed on CD4+ or CD8+ T cells sorted from blood, taken in a trial of the OX40 agonist ivuxolimab. The receptors originated from an adult with an advanced solid tumor such as melanoma, head and neck, liver or kidney cancer. Both conserved end residues are trimmed from each CDR3.

v_gene: TRBV6-1; CDR3aa: ASSGQGSYNEQF
v_gene: TRBV28; CDR3aa: ASSLPVSYGYT
v_gene: TRBV6-5; CDR3aa: ASSTGLAGLETQY
v_gene: TRBV7-2; CDR3aa: ASSLALDSSYEQY
v_gene: TRBV18; CDR3aa: ASSGTGQSTDTQY
v_gene: TRBV2; CDR3aa: ASSDDSLLNQPQH
v_gene: TRBV20-1; CDR3aa: SARLFDEQF
v_gene: TRBV19; CDR3aa: ASSVTSGGSYEQY
v_gene: TRBV5-1; CDR3aa: ASSPVPSGTTYNEQF
v_gene: TRBV28; CDR3aa: ASSPGGNFSYGYT
v_gene: TRBV28; CDR3aa: ASTASNQPQH
v_gene: TRBV25-1; CDR3aa: ASSDSGARTEAF
v_gene: TRBV29-1; CDR3aa: SVNDRDNTDTQY
v_gene: TRBV7-2; CDR3aa: ASSLSTGNTIY